This TCR beta chain is from a study of cytomegalovirus exposure and HLA in healthy donors. Study-wide findings and caveats: In a later analysis, a genetic analysis reported fewer productive-TCR N-insertions in an Asian-associated ancestry cluster than the cohort average. For cytomegalovirus status, the classifier reportedly gave diagnoses with high specificity and sensitivity. Immune exposure information available was restricted to CMV serostatus. Reportedly, HLA-A and HLA-B alleles of most subjects were accurately predicted from TCR beta.

The CDR3 has 14 amino acids. The germline CDR1 and CDR2 sequences are SGHRS and YFSETQ. Deletions cut 0 bases from V and 2 bases from J, with 8 bases between. As regards this clone: Antigen unknown.

Primers: 60 Vbeta forward and 13 Jbeta reverse. Sequencing was performed with immunoSEQ multiplex PCR; in TCRdb, only in-frame clones are kept and a portion is missing. The table has 30,000 to 45,000 clones, about half seen once; the top ten hold 6.2%. This TCR came from a woman in her thirties or forties in good health and CMV-seropositive. The sequencing sample was made of PBMCs. This chain connects TRBV5-1 to TRBJ1-2; D is ambiguous. As DNA, the CDR3 is TGCGCCAGCAGCTTGGAACCACTCAACTATGGCTACACCTTC. Translating gives CASSLEPLNYGYTF.